This record covers a single TCR beta chain. What it recognizes is unknown. This record belongs to a study of T cells expressing NK-cell markers. Turning to the study itself: Out of eight donors sequenced, seven tested HCMV-seropositive and the remaining one seronegative. Study-level results: Four donors' CD3+CD56-NKG2C+ cells were dominated by the same clonotypes. NKG2C+ dominant clonotype frequencies in about 6 donors were roughly 1.0-7.0% of CD8+ T cells.

The CDR3 covers 14 residues. Germline-derived CDR1 and CDR2 are SNHLY and FYNNEI. TCRdb reprocessed the 5' RACE reads, keeping one entry per CDR3 protein, no DNA. The sample's table shows just under 150,000 distinct CDR3 sequences. Sequencing was carried out using blood T cells: a sorted CD56 or NKG2C T cell subset, CD4+ or CD8+ T cells, or bulk PBMC T cells (not recorded which). The V gene is TRBV2, the J gene TRBJ1-4; TCRdb's D call of TRBD1 is untestable without DNA. This clonotype originated in a man between 18 and 35 years old in good health. The chain's CDR3 is CASSLGTEMRKLFF.